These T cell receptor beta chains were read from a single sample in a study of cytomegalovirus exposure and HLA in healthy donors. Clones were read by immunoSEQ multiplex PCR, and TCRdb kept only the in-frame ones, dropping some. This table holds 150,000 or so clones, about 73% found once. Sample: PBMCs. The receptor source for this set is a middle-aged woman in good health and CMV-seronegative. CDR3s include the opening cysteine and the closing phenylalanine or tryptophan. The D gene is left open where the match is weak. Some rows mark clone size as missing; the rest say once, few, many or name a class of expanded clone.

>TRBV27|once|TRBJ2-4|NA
CASRPGSPLAKNIQYF
TGTGCCAGCAGACCCGGGTCTCCTCTAGCCAAAAACATTCAGTACTTC
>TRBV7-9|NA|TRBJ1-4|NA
CASSLSGGGEKLFF
TGTGCCAGCAGCTTGTCGGGTGGTGGTGAAAAACTGTTTTTT
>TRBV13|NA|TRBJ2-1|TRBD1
CASSYLIDRGPTNEQFF
TGTGCCAGCAGCTACCTTATAGACAGGGGGCCGACCAATGAGCAGTTCTTC
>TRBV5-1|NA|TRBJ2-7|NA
CASSLGAYEQYF
TGCGCCAGCAGCTTAGGAGCCTACGAGCAGTACTTC
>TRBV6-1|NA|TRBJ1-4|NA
CASSERPSPGEKLFF
TGTGCCAGCAGTGAACGCCCGAGTCCCGGTGAAAAACTGTTTTTT
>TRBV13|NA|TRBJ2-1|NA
CASSLFVRYNEQFF
TGTGCCAGCAGCTTATTTGTCCGCTACAATGAGCAGTTCTTC
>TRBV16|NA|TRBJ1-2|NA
CASSQSFVGRTNYGYTF
TGTGCCAGCAGCCAATCTTTTGTGGGGCGTACTAACTATGGCTACACCTTC
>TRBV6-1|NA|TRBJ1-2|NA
CASSREGGYTF
TGTGCCAGCAGCAGGGAAGGAGGCTACACCTTC
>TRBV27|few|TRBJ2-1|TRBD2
CASSFFASGGRGEQFF
TGTGCCAGCAGTTTTTTTGCGTCGGGGGGAAGGGGTGAGCAGTTCTTC
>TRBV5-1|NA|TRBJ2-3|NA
CASSLGQGSGTLTDTQYF
TGCGCCAGCAGCTTGGGGCAGGGCTCCGGGACACTCACAGATACGCAGTATTTT
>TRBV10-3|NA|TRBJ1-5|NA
CAISESRGRVNQPQHF
TGTGCCATCAGTGAGTCTCGGGGAAGGGTCAATCAGCCCCAGCATTTT
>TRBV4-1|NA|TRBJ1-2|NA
CASSHPSRGARTYGYTF
TGCGCCAGCAGCCATCCCTCGCGGGGGGCGCGGACCTATGGCTACACCTTC
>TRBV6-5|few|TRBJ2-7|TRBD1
CASRYRGQAPYEQYF
TGTGCCAGCAGGTACCGGGGACAGGCCCCCTACGAGCAGTACTTC
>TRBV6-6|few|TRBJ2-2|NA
CASSYSTGYGELFF
TGTGCCAGCAGTTACTCGACGGGATACGGGGAGCTGTTTTTT
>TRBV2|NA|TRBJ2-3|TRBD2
CASSGLADTDTQYF
TGTGCCAGCAGTGGCCTAGCGGACACAGATACGCAGTATTTT
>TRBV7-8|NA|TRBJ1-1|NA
CASSSHRVGNTEAFF
TGTGCCAGCAGCTCTCACAGGGTGGGGAACACTGAAGCTTTCTTT
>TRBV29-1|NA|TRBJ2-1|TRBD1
CSAAGTGYNEQFF
TGCAGCGCCGCCGGGACAGGCTACAATGAGCAGTTCTTC
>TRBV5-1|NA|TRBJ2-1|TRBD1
CASSSEGQGAYNEQFF
TGCGCCAGCAGCTCGGAGGGACAGGGCGCCTACAATGAGCAGTTCTTC
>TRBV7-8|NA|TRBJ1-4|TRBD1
CASRGTGGNEKLFF
TGTGCCAGCAGGGGGACAGGGGGGAATGAAAAACTGTTTTTT
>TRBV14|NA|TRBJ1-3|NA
CASGTNSGNTIYF
TGTGCCAGCGGTACAAATTCCGGAAACACCATATATTTT
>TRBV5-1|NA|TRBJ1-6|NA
CASSLGELTRSGSPLHF
TGCGCCAGCAGCCTTGGTGAATTGACGAGATCAGGTTCACCCCTCCACTTT
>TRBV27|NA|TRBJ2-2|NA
CASSLFTRVDGELFF
TGTGCCAGCAGTTTATTTACGCGGGTTGACGGGGAGCTGTTTTTT
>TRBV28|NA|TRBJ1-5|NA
CASTPFPAGSNQPQHF
TGTGCCAGCACCCCGTTTCCGGCAGGGAGCAATCAGCCCCAGCATTTT
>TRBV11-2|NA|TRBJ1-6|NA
CASSLEIGKYRGNNSPLHF
TGTGCCAGCAGCTTAGAGATTGGAAAGTATAGGGGCAATAATTCACCCCTCCACTTT
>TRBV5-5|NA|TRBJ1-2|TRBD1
CASSPGTGYYGYTF
TGTGCCAGCAGCCCCGGGACAGGGTATTATGGCTACACCTTC